These 17 T cell receptor beta chains share one sample of origin, sequenced in a study of control samples from healthy donors and cancer patients. The method was immunoSEQ multiplex PCR; TCRdb's version includes in-frame clones alone and lacks a portion of them. The sample includes about 160,000 clones, over 85% of them seen just once. The sample was blood. The receptors stem from a woman aged 35 to 49 in good health.

This clone was found once. The chain couples TRBV9 to TRBJ2-7, with 8 nucleotides matching TRBD2. This CDR3 is built from 15 residues. Looked up from germline, CDR1 is SGDLS and CDR2 is YYNGEE. Trimming cost V 4 bases and J 1 base; bases outside gene matches: 7. CDR3 in amino acids: CASSPGAGVSYEQYF. The CDR3 coding sequence is TGTGCCAGCAGCCCCGGAGCGGGAGTTTCCTACGAGCAGTACTTC.

The rearrangement links TRBV25-1 to TRBJ2-3, with 10 bases aligning to TRBD1. This CDR3 has 16 amino acids. Trimming at V came to 4 bases and at J to 4 bases, leaving 8 bases not matched to a gene. Germline V CDR1 and CDR2: MGHDK, SYGVNS. This CDR3 reads CASSAPGTGAPDTQYF. The CDR3 nucleotides are TGTGCCAGCAGTGCCCCCGGGACAGGGGCCCCAGATACGCAGTATTTT.

V is TRBV7-2 and J is TRBJ1-1; no firm D call. Trimming shortened V by 1 base and J by 2 bases, and 8 bases separated the two germline ends. CDR3 length: 14 residues. The germline gives CDR1 SGHTA, CDR2 FQGNSA. The CDR3 DNA reads TGTGCCAGCAGCTTAGGGTCGACTAACACTGAAGCTTTCTTT. The encoded protein is CASSLGSTNTEAFF. The full variable domain, in which reference TRBV7-2 and TRBJ1-1 provide the parts outside the CDR3, is GAGVSQSPSNKVTEKGKDVELRCDPISGHTALYWYRQSLGQGLEFLIYFQGNSAPDKSGLPSDRFSAERTGGSVSTLTIQRTQQEDSAVYLCASSLGSTNTEAFFGQGTRLTVV.

This chain's CDR3 is CASSLAGQISGNTIYF. The CDR3 nucleotides are TGTGCCAGCAGCTTAGCTGGACAGATCTCTGGAAACACCATATATTTT. This sequence joins TRBV7-9 and TRBJ1-3; the D gene is possibly TRBD1 (6 bases). There are 16 residues in the CDR3. The V end was cut by 0 bases, the J end by 0 bases, with 9 bases between. Germline V gene sequence: CDR1 SEHNR, CDR2 FQNEAQ (reference sequence).

This chain links TRBV18 with TRBJ1-3, with TRBD1 matching 9 bases. The germline gives CDR1 KGHSH, CDR2 LQKENI. There are 16 residues in the CDR3. V lost 1 base to trimming and J lost 2 bases; unmatched junction nucleotides: 3. CDR3 sequence: CASSPRNRGPGNTIYF. DNA of the CDR3: TGTGCCAGCTCACCACGGAACAGGGGGCCTGGAAACACCATATATTTT.

The CDR3: CASSQDSGGNQPQHF. The CDR3 DNA follows: TGCGCCAGCAGCCAAGATTCAGGGGGCAATCAGCCCCAGCATTTT. The V and J genes are TRBV4-1 and TRBJ1-5; D possibly corresponds to TRBD1 (6 bases). This CDR3 spans 15 amino acids. V gave up 0 bases and J gave up 2 bases, with 8 bases separating them. CDR1 and CDR2 from the germline V gene are MGHRA and YSYEKL.

The rearrangement joins TRBV2 to TRBJ2-1, with TRBD2 as a possible D gene (5 bases). Germline CDR1 SNHLY, CDR2 FYNNEI. The CDR3 sequence is 12 residues long. Trimming shortened V by 5 bases and J by 7 bases, and 9 bases separated the two germline ends. CDR3 in amino acids: CASSRTENEQFF. CDR3 sequence (DNA): TGTGCCAGCAGTAGGACTGAGAATGAGCAGTTCTTC.

The chain recombines TRBV6-1 with TRBJ1-1; 7 nucleotides line up with TRBD1. J was trimmed by 3 bases and V by 2 bases; bases with no gene match: 9. The length of the CDR3 is 16 residues. In germline, CDR1 is MNHNS, CDR2 SASEGT. The CDR3 loop is CASSETPAGGDTEAFF. The CDR3 DNA follows: TGTGCCAGCAGTGAAACACCTGCAGGGGGGGACACTGAAGCTTTCTTT.

This sequence joins TRBV7-2 and TRBJ1-5, with 11 bases that match TRBD1. Germline lookup yields CDR1 SGHTA and CDR2 FQGNSA. The ends lost 0 bases at V and 6 bases at J; junction bases unmatched: 7. The CDR3 is 17 amino acids. The CDR3 region is CASSLAGGQGVAQPQHF. In DNA form, the CDR3 reads TGTGCCAGCAGCTTAGCGGGGGGACAGGGGGTCGCTCAGCCCCAGCATTTT.

The chain recombines TRBV5-6 with TRBJ1-1; D might be TRBD1 (5 bases). Trimming pared 7 bases from V and 5 bases from J, leaving 15 bases between. The V gene's germline CDR1 is SGHDT and CDR2 YYEEEE. This CDR3 has 13 amino acids. CDR3 nucleotides: TGTGCCAGCGTAGCAGGCTGGGGGACTGAAGCTTTCTTT. It codes for CASVAGWGTEAFF. The variable domain in full, completed from reference TRBV5-6 and TRBJ1-1, reads DAGVTQSPTHLIKTRGQQVTLRCSPKSGHDTVSWYQQALGQGPQFIFQYYEEEERQRGNFPDRFSGHQFPNYSSELNVNALLLGDSALYLCASVAGWGTEAFFGQGTRLTVV.

Only one count was recorded for this clone. The chain recombines TRBV5-4 with TRBJ2-7; tentative D call: TRBD2 (5 bases). Per germline, CDR1 SGHNT and CDR2 YYREEE (reference sequence). CDR3 size: 14 residues. The V end lost 4 bases, the J end lost 2 bases, and 13 bases lay between the germline ends. As DNA, the CDR3 is TGTGCCAGCAGCCGGGAAACGGGTCCCTACGAGCAGTACTTC. Encoded protein: CASSRETGPYEQYF.

Remarks on this clone: This sample also contains other DNA sequences that code for the same CDR3. The V call is TRBV7-9, the J call TRBJ2-7, with TRBD2 identical over 7 bases. Germline CDR1 is SEHNR and CDR2 is FQNEAQ (reference sequence). The V gene end was trimmed by 5 bases and the J gene end by 3 bases; junction bases not matched to a gene: 1. The CDR3 totals 12 residues. The CDR3 reads CASSRTSYEQYF. Written as DNA, the CDR3 is TGTGCCAGCAGCCGGACTAGCTACGAGCAGTACTTC.

The chain links TRBV4-1 to TRBJ2-1, with D perhaps given as TRBD1 or TRBD2 (6 bases each). Germline V lookup: CDR1 MGHRA, CDR2 YSYEKL. The V end was cut by 3 bases, the J end by 7 bases, with 13 bases between. This CDR3 contains 14 residues. The CDR3 sequence is CASSHIQGGNEQFF. The CDR3 region has the DNA TGCGCCAGCAGCCATATACAGGGAGGAAATGAGCAGTTCTTC.

V usage is TRBV9 and J usage is TRBJ2-3; perhaps TRBD1 as D (7 bases). The germline gives CDR1 SGDLS, CDR2 YYNGEE. V dropped 5 bases and J dropped 1 base, with 17 bases sitting between them. The CDR3 is 16 residues long. Written as DNA, the CDR3 is TGTGCCAGCAGTCGTGGCGGCAGGGGGGGCACAGATACGCAGTATTTT. It encodes CASSRGGRGGTDTQYF.

V and J are TRBV20-1 and TRBJ2-5; maybe TRBD1 (5 bases). Trimming stripped 6 bases from V and 4 bases from J, with 9 bases between. Germline V gives CDR1 DFQATT, CDR2 SNEGSKA (reference sequence). The CDR3 runs 11 residues. The CDR3 sequence is CSAQAVETQYF. As DNA, the CDR3 is TGCAGTGCACAGGCTGTAGAGACCCAGTACTTC.

This chain connects TRBV6-1 to TRBJ2-3; either TRBD1 or TRBD2 may fit D (5 bases each). This CDR3 region has 13 residues. Germline CDR1 and CDR2: MNHNS and SASEGT. V was clipped by 0 bases and J by 4 bases, with 5 bases between them. The CDR3 sequence: CASSEAGADTQYF. The CDR3 nucleotides are TGTGCCAGCAGTGAAGCGGGGGCAGATACGCAGTATTTT.

The V call is TRBV9, the J call TRBJ2-1, with D tentatively TRBD2 (6 bases). V lost 0 bases and J lost 9, with 13 bases in between. The CDR3 totals 14 residues. Germline V gene data show CDR1 as SGDLS and CDR2 as YYNGEE. Written as DNA, the CDR3 is TGTGCCAGCAGCGTAGGGGTCGGGGGTGGTGAGCAGTTCTTC. It encodes CASSVGVGGGEQFF.